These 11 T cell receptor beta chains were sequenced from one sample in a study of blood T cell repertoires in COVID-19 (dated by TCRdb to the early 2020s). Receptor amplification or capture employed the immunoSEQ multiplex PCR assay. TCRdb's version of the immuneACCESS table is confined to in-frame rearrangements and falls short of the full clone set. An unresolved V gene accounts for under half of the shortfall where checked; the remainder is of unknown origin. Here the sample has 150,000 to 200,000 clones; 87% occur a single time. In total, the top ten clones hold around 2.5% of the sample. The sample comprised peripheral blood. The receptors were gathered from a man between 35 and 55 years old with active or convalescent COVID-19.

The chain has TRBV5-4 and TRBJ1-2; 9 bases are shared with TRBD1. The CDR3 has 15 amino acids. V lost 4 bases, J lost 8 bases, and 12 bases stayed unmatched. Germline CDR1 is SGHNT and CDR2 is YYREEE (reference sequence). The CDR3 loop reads CASSGVTGGSKGYTF. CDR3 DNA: TGTGCCAGCAGCGGAGTGACAGGGGGGAGTAAGGGCTACACCTTC.

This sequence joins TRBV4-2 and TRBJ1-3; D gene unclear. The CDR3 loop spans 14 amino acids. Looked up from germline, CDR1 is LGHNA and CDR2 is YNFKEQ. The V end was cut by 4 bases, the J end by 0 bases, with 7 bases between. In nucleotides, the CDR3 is TGTGCCAGCAGCCCAGGAACCTCTGGAAACACCATATATTTT. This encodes CASSPGTSGNTIYF.

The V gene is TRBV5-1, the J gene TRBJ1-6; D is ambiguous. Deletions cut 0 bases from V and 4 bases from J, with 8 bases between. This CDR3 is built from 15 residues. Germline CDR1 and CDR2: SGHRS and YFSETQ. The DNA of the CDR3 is TGCGCCAGCAGCTTGGACACCCTGTATAATTCACCCCTCCACTTT. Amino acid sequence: CASSLDTLYNSPLHF.

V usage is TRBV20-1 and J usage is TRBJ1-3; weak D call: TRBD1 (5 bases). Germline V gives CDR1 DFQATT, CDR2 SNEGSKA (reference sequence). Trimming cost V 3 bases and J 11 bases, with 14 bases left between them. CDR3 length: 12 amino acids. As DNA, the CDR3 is TGCAGTGCTAGTCCTTTAGGGGCGGCCATATATTTT. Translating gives CSASPLGAAIYF.

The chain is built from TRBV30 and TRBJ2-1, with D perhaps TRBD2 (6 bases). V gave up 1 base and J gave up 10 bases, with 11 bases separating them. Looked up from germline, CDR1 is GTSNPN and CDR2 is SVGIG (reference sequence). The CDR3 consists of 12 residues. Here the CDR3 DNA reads TGTGCCTGGAGTGCGAATAGCGGCGAGCAGTTCTTC. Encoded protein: CAWSANSGEQFF.

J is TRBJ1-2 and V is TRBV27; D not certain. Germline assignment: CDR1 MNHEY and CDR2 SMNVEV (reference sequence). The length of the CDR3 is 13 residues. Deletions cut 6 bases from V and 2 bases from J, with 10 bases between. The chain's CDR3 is CASRLTVNYGYTF. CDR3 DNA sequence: TGTGCCAGCAGACTCACAGTGAACTATGGCTACACCTTC.

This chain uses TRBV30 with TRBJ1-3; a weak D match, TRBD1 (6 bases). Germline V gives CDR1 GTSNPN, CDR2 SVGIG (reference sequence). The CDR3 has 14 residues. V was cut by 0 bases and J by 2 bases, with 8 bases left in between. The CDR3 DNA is TGTGCCTGGAGTGTACAGGGCACTGGAAACACCATATATTTT. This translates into CAWSVQGTGNTIYF.

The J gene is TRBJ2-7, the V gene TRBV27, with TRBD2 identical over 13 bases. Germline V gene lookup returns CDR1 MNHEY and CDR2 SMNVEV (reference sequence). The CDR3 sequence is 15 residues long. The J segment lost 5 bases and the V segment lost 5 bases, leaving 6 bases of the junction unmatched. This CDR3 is CASSPRTSGGDEQYF. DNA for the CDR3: TGTGCCAGCAGTCCAAGGACTAGCGGGGGCGACGAGCAGTACTTC.

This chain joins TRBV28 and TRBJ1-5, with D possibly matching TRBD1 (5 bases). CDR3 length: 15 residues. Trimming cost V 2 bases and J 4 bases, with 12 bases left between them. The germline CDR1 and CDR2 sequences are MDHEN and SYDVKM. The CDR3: CASSLNRGVNQPQHF. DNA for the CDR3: TGTGCCAGCAGTTTAAATAGGGGCGTGAATCAGCCCCAGCATTTT.

The CDR3 spells CASSLGWSPYEQYF. For the CDR3, the DNA is TGTGCCAGCAGCTTAGGGTGGAGCCCCTACGAGCAGTACTTC. The chain has TRBV11-2 and TRBJ2-7; D is uncertain. The CDR3 has 14 residues. Germline V CDR1 and CDR2: SGHAT, FQNNGV. V was trimmed by 1 base and J by 2 bases, leaving 9 bases between them.

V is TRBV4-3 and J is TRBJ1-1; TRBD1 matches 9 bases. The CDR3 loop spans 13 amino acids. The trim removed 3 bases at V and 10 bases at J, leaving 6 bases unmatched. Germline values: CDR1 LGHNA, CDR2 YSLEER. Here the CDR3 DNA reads TGCGCCAGCAGCCAGGACAGGGGATTCGGAGCTTTCTTT. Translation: CASSQDRGFGAFF.